This T cell receptor beta chain was sequenced for a study of cytomegalovirus exposure and HLA in healthy donors. Points from the study as a whole: In a later analysis, HLA-associated TCR beta chains were more clonally expanded than equally common others.

PCR was performed using 60 Vbeta and 13 Jbeta primers. Sequencing used immunoSEQ multiplex PCR; TCRdb keeps in-frame clones, though not all of them. The table has about 200,000 clones, approximately 79% seen once; the top ten hold about 1.7%. V was shortened by 3 bases and J by 0 bases, with 14 bases between the two germline ends. Germline V lookup: CDR1 SGHAT, CDR2 FQNNGV. CDR3 length equals 16 residues. As for this clone: Its antigen is unidentified.

Sequencing was done on a sample of PBMCs. The sequence came from a man aged 50 or older in good health and CMV-seronegative. V and J are TRBV11-2 and TRBJ2-5; the D gene is possibly TRBD2 (6 bases). CDR3 amino acids: CASSFHLSGDQETQYF. The CDR3 DNA follows: TGTGCCAGCAGCTTCCACCTTAGCGGAGACCAAGAGACCCAGTACTTC. Full variable domain (rest looked up from reference TRBV11-2 and TRBJ2-5): EAGVAQSPRYKIIEKRQSVAFWCNPISGHATLYWYQQILGQGPKLLIQFQNNGVVDDSQLPKDRFSAERLKGVDSTLKIQPAKLEDSAVYLCASSFHLSGDQETQYFGPGTRLLVL.